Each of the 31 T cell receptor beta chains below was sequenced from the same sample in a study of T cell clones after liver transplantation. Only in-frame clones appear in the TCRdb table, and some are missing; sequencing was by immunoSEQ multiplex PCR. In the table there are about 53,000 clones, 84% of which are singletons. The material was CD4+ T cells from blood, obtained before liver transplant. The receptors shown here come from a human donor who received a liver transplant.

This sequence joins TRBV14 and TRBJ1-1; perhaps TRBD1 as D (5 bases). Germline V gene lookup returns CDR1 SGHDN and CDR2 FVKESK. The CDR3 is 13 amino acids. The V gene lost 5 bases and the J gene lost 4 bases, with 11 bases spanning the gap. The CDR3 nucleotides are TGTGCCAGCAGCTATGACAGCCGCACTGAAGCTTTCTTT. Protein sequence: CASSYDSRTEAFF.

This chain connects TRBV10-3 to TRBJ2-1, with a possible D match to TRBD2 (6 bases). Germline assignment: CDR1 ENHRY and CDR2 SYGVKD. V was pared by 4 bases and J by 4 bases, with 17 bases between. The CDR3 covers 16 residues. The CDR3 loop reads CAISGGQSGQYNEQFF. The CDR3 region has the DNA TGTGCCATCAGTGGGGGTCAGAGCGGGCAATACAATGAGCAGTTCTTC.

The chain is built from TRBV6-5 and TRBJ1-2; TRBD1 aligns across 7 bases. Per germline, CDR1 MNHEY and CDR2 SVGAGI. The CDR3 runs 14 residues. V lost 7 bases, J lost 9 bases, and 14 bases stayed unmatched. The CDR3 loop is CASIPTGSRVSYTF. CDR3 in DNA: TGTGCCAGCATTCCGACAGGGAGCCGCGTCAGCTACACCTTC.

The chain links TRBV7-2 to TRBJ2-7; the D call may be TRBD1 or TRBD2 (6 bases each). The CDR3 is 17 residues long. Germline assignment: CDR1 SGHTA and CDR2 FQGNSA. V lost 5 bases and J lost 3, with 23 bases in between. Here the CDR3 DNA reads TGTGCCAGCAGCAAGTCCCCCCCGGGGGCGAACTTCTACGAGCAGTACTTC. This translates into CASSKSPPGANFYEQYF.

The CDR3, as DNA: TGTGCCAGCAGCGAGAGAGCTAGCAATCAGCCCCAGCATTTT. Amino acids: CASSERASNQPQHF. This chain uses TRBV7-2 with TRBJ1-5; unclear D gene. The CDR3 length is 14 residues. CDR1 is SGHTA, CDR2 FQGNSA, per germline. V shed 5 bases and J shed 0 bases, with 8 bases lying between them.

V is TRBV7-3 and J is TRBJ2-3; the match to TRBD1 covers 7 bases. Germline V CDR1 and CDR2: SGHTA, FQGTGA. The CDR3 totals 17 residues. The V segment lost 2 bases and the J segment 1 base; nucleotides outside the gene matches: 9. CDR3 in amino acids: CASSLGQTGLGTDTQYF. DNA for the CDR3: TGTGCCAGCAGCTTAGGACAGACAGGGTTGGGCACAGATACGCAGTATTTT.

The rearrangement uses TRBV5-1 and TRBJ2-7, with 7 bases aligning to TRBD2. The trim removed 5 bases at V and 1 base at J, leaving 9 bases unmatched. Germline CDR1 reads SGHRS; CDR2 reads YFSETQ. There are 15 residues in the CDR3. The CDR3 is CASSFGGTASYEQYF. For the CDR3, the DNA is TGCGCCAGCAGTTTCGGGGGGACGGCATCCTACGAGCAGTACTTC.

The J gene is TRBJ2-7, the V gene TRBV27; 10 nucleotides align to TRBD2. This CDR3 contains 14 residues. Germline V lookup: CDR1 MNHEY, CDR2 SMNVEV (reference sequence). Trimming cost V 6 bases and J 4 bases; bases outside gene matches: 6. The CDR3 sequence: CASRFGTSVYEQYF. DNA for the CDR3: TGTGCCAGCAGATTCGGGACTAGCGTTTACGAGCAGTACTTC.

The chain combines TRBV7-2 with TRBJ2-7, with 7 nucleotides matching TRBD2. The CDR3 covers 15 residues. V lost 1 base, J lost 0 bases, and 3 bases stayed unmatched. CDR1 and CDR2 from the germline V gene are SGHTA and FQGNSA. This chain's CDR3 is CASSLEGGSSYEQYF. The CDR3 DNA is TGTGCCAGCAGCTTAGAGGGAGGGTCCTCCTACGAGCAGTACTTC.

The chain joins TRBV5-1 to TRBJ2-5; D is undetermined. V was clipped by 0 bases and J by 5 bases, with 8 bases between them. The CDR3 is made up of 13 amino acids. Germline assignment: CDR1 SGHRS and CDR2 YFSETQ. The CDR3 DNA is TGCGCCAGCAGCTTGGACCTCCGTGAGACCCAGTACTTC. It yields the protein CASSLDLRETQYF.

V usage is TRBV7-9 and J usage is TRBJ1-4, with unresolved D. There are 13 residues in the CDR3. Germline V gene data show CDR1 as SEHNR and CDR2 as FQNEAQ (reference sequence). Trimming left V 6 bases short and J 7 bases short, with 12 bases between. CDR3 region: CASRRGRGEKLFF. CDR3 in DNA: TGTGCCAGCAGGCGCGGTCGGGGTGAAAAACTGTTTTTT. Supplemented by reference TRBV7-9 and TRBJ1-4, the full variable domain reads DTGVSQNPRHKITKRGQNVTFRCDPISEHNRLYWYRQTLGQGPEFLTYFQNEAQLEKSRLLSDRFSAERPKGSFSTLEIQRTEQGDSAMYLCASRRGRGEKLFFGSGTQLSVL.

This CDR3 reads CAWSGLAGPYEQYF. The CDR3 nucleotides are TGTGCCTGGAGTGGGTTAGCGGGTCCCTACGAGCAGTACTTC. The chain recombines TRBV30 with TRBJ2-7; 7 bases are a match to TRBD2. Germline CDR1 GTSNPN, CDR2 SVGIG (reference sequence). This CDR3 spans 14 amino acids. V was pared by 1 base and J by 2 bases, with 5 bases of the junction left unmatched.

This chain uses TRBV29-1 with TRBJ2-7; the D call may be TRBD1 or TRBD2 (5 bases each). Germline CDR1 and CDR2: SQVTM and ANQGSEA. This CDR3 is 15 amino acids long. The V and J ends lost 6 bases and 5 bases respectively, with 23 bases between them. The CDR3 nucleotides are TGCAGCGTGCTACTCCGGGACGAGGTATTCGACGAGCAGTACTTC. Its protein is CSVLLRDEVFDEQYF.

The CDR3 region has the DNA TGTGCCAGCAGCAAAGCCCTGGCAGAGGGGTCTTACGAGCAGTACTTC. It translates to CASSKALAEGSYEQYF. The rearrangement joins TRBV21-1 to TRBJ2-7. TRBV21-1 constitutes a pseudogene. The CDR3 length is 16 residues.

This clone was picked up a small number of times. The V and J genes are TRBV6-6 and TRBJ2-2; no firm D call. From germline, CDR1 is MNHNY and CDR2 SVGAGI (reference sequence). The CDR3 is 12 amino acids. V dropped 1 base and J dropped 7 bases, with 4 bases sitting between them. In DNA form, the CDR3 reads TGTGCCAGCAGTTACTTTGGCGGGGAGCTGTTTTTT. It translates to CASSYFGGELFF.

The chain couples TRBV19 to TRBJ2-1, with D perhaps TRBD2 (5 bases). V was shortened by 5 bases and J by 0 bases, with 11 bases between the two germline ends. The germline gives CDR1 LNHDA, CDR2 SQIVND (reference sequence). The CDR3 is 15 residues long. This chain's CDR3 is CASSWRRDSYNEQFF. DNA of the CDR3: TGTGCCAGTAGTTGGAGGCGCGACTCCTACAATGAGCAGTTCTTC.

The CDR3 DNA is TGTGCCAGCAGCTATGGACTAGCGGTTAGCACAGATACGCAGTATTTT. This gives the protein CASSYGLAVSTDTQYF. J is TRBJ2-3 and V is TRBV9; 10 bases align to TRBD2. The junction had 5 bases not matched to a gene; V was cut back by 4 bases and J by 0 bases. Germline CDR1 reads SGDLS; CDR2 reads YYNGEE. CDR3 size: 16 residues.

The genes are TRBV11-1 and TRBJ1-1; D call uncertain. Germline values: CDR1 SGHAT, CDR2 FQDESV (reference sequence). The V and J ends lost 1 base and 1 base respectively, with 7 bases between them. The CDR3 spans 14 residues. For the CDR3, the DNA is TGTGCCAGCAGCTTAGTGCCCGGGAACACTGAAGCTTTCTTT. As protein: CASSLVPGNTEAFF.

The CDR3 sequence is CASSVTGVGDKNGELFF. CDR3 nucleotide sequence: TGTGCCAGTAGTGTTACAGGGGTGGGGGATAAAAACGGGGAGCTGTTTTTT. The chain carries TRBV19 and TRBJ2-2, with 7 bases identical to TRBD1. Per the germline V gene, CDR1 is LNHDA and CDR2 is SQIVND (reference sequence). CDR3 size: 17 residues. J lost 7 bases, V lost 5 bases, and 16 bases had no gene match.

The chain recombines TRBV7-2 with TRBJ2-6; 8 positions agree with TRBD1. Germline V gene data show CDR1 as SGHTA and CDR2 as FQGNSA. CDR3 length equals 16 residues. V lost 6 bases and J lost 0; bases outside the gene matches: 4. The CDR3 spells CASSRQGSSGANVLTF. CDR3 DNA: TGTGCCAGCAGTAGACAGGGGAGCTCTGGGGCCAACGTCCTGACTTTC.

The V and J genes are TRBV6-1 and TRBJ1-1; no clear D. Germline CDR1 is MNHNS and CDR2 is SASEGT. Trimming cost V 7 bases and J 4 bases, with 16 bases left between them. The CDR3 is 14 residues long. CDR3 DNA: TGTGCCAGCACGTTGGAGGGCATTGGCACTGAAGCTTTCTTT. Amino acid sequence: CASTLEGIGTEAFF.

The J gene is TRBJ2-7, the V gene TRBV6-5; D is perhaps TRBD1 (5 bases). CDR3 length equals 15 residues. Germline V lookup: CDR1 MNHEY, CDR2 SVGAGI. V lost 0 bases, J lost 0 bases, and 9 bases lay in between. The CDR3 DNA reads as TGTGCCAGCAGTTACTCGAGTAGGGGCTCCTACGAGCAGTACTTC. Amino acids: CASSYSSRGSYEQYF.

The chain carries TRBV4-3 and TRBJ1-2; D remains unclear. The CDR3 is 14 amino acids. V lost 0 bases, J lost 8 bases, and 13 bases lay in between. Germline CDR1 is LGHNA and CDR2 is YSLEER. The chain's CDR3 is CASSQDQATWGYTF. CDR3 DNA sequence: TGCGCCAGCAGCCAAGATCAAGCAACGTGGGGCTACACCTTC.

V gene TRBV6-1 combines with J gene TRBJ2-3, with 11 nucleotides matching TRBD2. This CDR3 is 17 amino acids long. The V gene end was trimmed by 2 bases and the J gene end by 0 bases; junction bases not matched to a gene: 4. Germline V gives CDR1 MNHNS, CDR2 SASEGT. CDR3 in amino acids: CASSETRLAGSTDTQYF. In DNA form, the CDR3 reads TGTGCCAGCAGTGAAACGAGACTAGCGGGGAGCACAGATACGCAGTATTTT.

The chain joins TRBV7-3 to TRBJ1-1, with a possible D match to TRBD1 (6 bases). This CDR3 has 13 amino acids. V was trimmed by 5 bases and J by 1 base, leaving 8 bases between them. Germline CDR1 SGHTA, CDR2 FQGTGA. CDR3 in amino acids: CASSPQGNTEAFF. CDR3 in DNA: TGTGCCAGCAGCCCACAGGGGAACACTGAAGCTTTCTTT.

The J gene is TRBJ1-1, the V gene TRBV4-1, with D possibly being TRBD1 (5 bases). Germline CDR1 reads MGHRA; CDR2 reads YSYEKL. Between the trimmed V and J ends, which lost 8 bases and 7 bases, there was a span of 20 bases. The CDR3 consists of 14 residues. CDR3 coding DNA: TGCGCCAGCTACCCTGGGGAGGGGATCGGTGAAGCTTTCTTT. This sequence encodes CASYPGEGIGEAFF.

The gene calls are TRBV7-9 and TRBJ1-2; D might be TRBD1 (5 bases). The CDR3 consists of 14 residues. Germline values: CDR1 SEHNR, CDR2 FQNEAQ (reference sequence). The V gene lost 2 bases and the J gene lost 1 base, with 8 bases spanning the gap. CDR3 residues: CASSLIQGNYGYTF. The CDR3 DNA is TGTGCCAGCAGCTTAATCCAGGGTAACTATGGCTACACCTTC.

CDR3 DNA: TGCGCCAGCAGCCGAGCTTGGACAGGGGCAGAGACCCAGTACTTC. This encodes CASSRAWTGAETQYF. The rearrangement uses TRBV4-3 and TRBJ2-5; 9 nucleotides agree with TRBD1. The germline V gene encodes CDR1 LGHNA and CDR2 YSLEER. With V trimmed by 4 bases and J by 4 bases, 7 bases remained unmatched. This CDR3 is 15 amino acids long.

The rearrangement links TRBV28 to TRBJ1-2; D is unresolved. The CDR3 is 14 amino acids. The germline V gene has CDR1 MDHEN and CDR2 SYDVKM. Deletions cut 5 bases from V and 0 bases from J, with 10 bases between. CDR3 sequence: CASSLEQANYGYTF. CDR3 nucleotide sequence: TGTGCCAGCAGTCTAGAGCAAGCTAACTATGGCTACACCTTC.

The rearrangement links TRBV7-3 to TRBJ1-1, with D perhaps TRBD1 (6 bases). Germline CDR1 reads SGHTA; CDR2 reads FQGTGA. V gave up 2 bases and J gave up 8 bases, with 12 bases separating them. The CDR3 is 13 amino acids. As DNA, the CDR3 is TGTGCCAGCAGCTTATACGGGACAAGAGAAGCTTTCTTT. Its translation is CASSLYGTREAFF.

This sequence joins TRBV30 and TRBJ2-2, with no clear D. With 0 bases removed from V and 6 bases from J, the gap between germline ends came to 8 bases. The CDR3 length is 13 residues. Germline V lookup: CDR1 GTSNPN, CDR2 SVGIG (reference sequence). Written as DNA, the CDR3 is TGTGCCTGGAGTGTACAAGGATCCGGGGAGCTGTTTTTT. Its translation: CAWSVQGSGELFF.